The 24 T cell receptor beta chains given below trace back to one sample, sequenced in a study of blood T cell repertoires in COVID-19. Libraries were prepared by immunoSEQ multiplex PCR; TCRdb keeps only in-frame clonotypes and omits some of them. The table records about 140,000 clones, over 70% of them present only once. The sample consisted of peripheral blood. All receptors come from a man in his fifties or sixties with active or convalescent COVID-19.

This chain connects TRBV19 to TRBJ1-1; 9 nucleotides align to TRBD1. Trimming at V came to 7 bases and at J to 3 bases, leaving 6 bases not matched to a gene. The germline V gene has CDR1 LNHDA and CDR2 SQIVND (reference sequence). The CDR3 sequence is 14 residues long. CDR3 DNA sequence: TGTGCCAGTACTATCGGACAGGGGTACACTGAAGCTTTCTTT. The encoded protein is CASTIGQGYTEAFF.

The sample holds one count of this clone. The V and J genes are TRBV5-6 and TRBJ2-7; 10 bases line up with TRBD1. Germline CDR1 reads SGHDT; CDR2 reads YYEEEE. The CDR3 consists of 14 residues. After removal of 5 bases from V and 2 bases from J, the junction contained 4 bases not matched to a gene. The CDR3 loop reads CASRRTGGTYEQYF. CDR3 coding DNA: TGTGCCAGCAGACGGACAGGGGGTACCTACGAGCAGTACTTC.

The rearrangement joins TRBV27 to TRBJ2-4, with D perhaps matching TRBD2 (5 bases). CDR1 and CDR2 (germline): MNHEY, SMNVEV (reference sequence). This CDR3 has 13 amino acids. Trimming stripped 3 bases from V and 7 bases from J, with 10 bases between. This chain's CDR3 is CASSFRPGNIQYF. CDR3 DNA sequence: TGTGCCAGCAGTTTTCGCCCGGGGAACATTCAGTACTTC.

DNA for the CDR3: TGTGCCAGCAGCCAAGCCATGACAACGTTTAGTTCGGCTTACGAGCAGTACTTC. As protein: CASSQAMTTFSSAYEQYF. This chain joins TRBV4-2 and TRBJ2-7, with unresolved D. Per germline, CDR1 LGHNA and CDR2 YNFKEQ. CDR3 length: 18 residues. Trimming stripped 1 base from V and 4 bases from J, with 23 bases between.

The chain recombines TRBV28 with TRBJ2-5; D remains ambiguous. The CDR3 runs 12 residues. V was shortened by 5 bases and J by 1 base, with 5 bases between the two germline ends. Germline V gene data show CDR1 as MDHEN and CDR2 as SYDVKM. This CDR3 reads CASSQVQETQYF. In DNA form, the CDR3 reads TGTGCCAGCAGTCAGGTCCAAGAGACCCAGTACTTC.

The rearrangement links TRBV29-1 to TRBJ1-2; TRBD1 matches 11 bases. This CDR3 region has 10 residues. Germline V CDR1 and CDR2: SQVTM, ANQGSEA. CDR3 sequence reads: CGTGGGGYTF. In DNA form, the CDR3 reads TGCGGGACAGGGGGGGGTGGCTACACCTTC.

This chain uses TRBV29-1 with TRBJ2-3, with TRBD2 matching 8 bases. Trimming cost V 4 bases and J 6 bases; bases outside gene matches: 6. Germline V gives CDR1 SQVTM, CDR2 ANQGSEA. The CDR3 is 13 amino acids. As DNA, the CDR3 is TGCAGCGTTGTCGGGGGGGCGACCGATACGCAGTATTTT. Translating it yields CSVVGGATDTQYF.

This clone occurred once. This rearrangement joins TRBV4-1 to TRBJ1-5; 7 nucleotides align to TRBD1. After removal of 0 bases from V and 6 bases from J, the junction contained 5 bases not matched to a gene. Germline CDR1 and CDR2: MGHRA and YSYEKL. The CDR3 consists of 15 residues. CDR3: CASSQDPTGSQPQHF. In DNA form, the CDR3 reads TGCGCCAGCAGCCAAGATCCGACAGGGTCTCAGCCCCAGCATTTT.

V gene TRBV5-1 combines with J gene TRBJ2-2; 10 bases fit TRBD1. Trimming took 0 bases from V and 5 from J; bases not matched to a gene: 4. The length of the CDR3 is 16 residues. Germline V gene lookup returns CDR1 SGHRS and CDR2 YFSETQ. The CDR3 loop reads CASSLGRTGGTGELFF. The DNA of the CDR3 is TGCGCCAGCAGCTTGGGACGGACAGGGGGAACCGGGGAGCTGTTTTTT.

This chain joins TRBV5-1 and TRBJ1-2; D may be TRBD1 (5 bases). The CDR3 length is 14 residues. V was clipped by 2 bases and J by 6 bases, with 14 bases between them. Germline loops: CDR1 SGHRS, CDR2 YFSETQ. The CDR3 nucleotides are TGCGCCAGCAGCTTTGGGGGGGTAGGAGATGGCTACACCTTC. Amino acid sequence: CASSFGGVGDGYTF.

CDR3 coding DNA: TGCGCCAGCAGCCAAATCCAGGGGGGCAACTATGGCTACACCTTC. Translated, it gives CASSQIQGGNYGYTF. The chain has TRBV4-3 and TRBJ1-2; TRBD1 matches at 7 bases. The junction had 5 bases not matched to a gene; V was cut back by 2 bases and J by 2 bases. The germline V gene has CDR1 LGHNA and CDR2 YSLEER. The CDR3 is 15 residues long.

The V gene is TRBV30, the J gene TRBJ1-5; 8 bases line up with TRBD1. The V and J ends lost 3 bases and 5 bases, in that order; junction bases with no gene match: 6. Germline V CDR1 and CDR2: GTSNPN, SVGIG (reference sequence). The CDR3 consists of 14 residues. The CDR3 spells CAWRLTGDHQPQHF. Here the CDR3 DNA reads TGTGCCTGGAGACTGACAGGGGATCATCAGCCCCAGCATTTT.

The chain couples TRBV9 to TRBJ1-4; 10 bases are shared with TRBD1. There are 15 residues in the CDR3. Germline CDR1 SGDLS, CDR2 YYNGEE. The ends lost 4 bases at V and 6 bases at J; junction bases unmatched: 6. The DNA of the CDR3 is TGTGCCAGCAGCTTGTCCGGGACAGGGGATGAAAAACTGTTTTTT. Translation gives CASSLSGTGDEKLFF.

This chain links TRBV29-1 with TRBJ2-7, with 8 nucleotides matching TRBD1. CDR1 and CDR2 from the germline V gene are SQVTM and ANQGSEA. The CDR3 extends over 14 amino acids. V lost 0 bases and J lost 7; bases outside the gene matches: 8. The CDR3 DNA reads TGCAGCGTTGAAGATACGGACAGGGTTGGGGAGCAGTACTTC. Translation gives CSVEDTDRVGEQYF.

This clone was observed a few times. The chain couples TRBV6-5 to TRBJ2-2; 7 bases fit TRBD2. Germline CDR1 and CDR2: MNHEY and SVGAGI. With V trimmed by 6 bases and J by 1 base, 5 bases remained unmatched. The CDR3 totals 15 residues. CDR3 nucleotides: TGTGCCAGCAGAGCTAGCGGAAGGAACACCGGGGAGCTGTTTTTT. Its protein product is CASRASGRNTGELFF.

This clone appeared a single time. This chain links TRBV29-1 with TRBJ1-6, with 7 bases aligning to TRBD1. CDR1 and CDR2 (germline): SQVTM, ANQGSEA. Trimming cost V 8 bases and J 3 bases; bases outside gene matches: 4. CDR3 length: 13 residues. CDR3 sequence: CSYRDSYNSPLHF. CDR3 in DNA: TGCAGCTACCGGGACAGCTATAATTCACCCCTCCACTTT.

Here the CDR3 reads CASSSLAGLNTGELFF. Written as DNA, the CDR3 is TGCGCCAGCAGCTCACTAGCGGGCTTGAACACCGGGGAGCTGTTTTTT. The chain combines TRBV5-1 with TRBJ2-2; 9 bases align to TRBD2. The CDR3 contains 16 residues. Germline lookup yields CDR1 SGHRS and CDR2 YFSETQ. J gave up 1 base and V 3 bases, and 4 bases lay outside the gene matches.

The gene calls are TRBV19 and TRBJ2-3; tentatively, D is TRBD2 (6 bases). The CDR3 length is 16 residues. CDR1 is LNHDA, CDR2 SQIVND, per germline (reference sequence). V lost 3 bases to trimming and J lost 5 bases, with 18 bases between them. CDR3: CASSMGREVVRDTQYF. For the CDR3, the DNA is TGTGCCAGTAGTATGGGCAGGGAGGTTGTTCGAGATACGCAGTATTTT.

V is TRBV15 and J is TRBJ1-4; D is ambiguous. Germline V gene data show CDR1 as LNHNV and CDR2 as YYDKDF (reference sequence). The CDR3 sequence is 17 residues long. Trimming removed 1 base at V and 4 bases at J, with 16 bases between. The CDR3 DNA sequence: TGTGCCACCAGCAGAGTAGTTATCGGGGTCAGTAATGAAAAACTGTTTTTT. This translates into CATSRVVIGVSNEKLFF.

The gene calls are TRBV5-1 and TRBJ2-7; 8 bases map to TRBD1. Germline V CDR1 and CDR2: SGHRS, YFSETQ. This CDR3 comprises 15 residues. V lost 0 bases and J lost 2; bases outside the gene matches: 4. The DNA of the CDR3 is TGCGCCAGCAGCTTGGGACAGGGGTACACCTACGAGCAGTACTTC. Translation gives CASSLGQGYTYEQYF.

The V call is TRBV9, the J call TRBJ2-1; D may be TRBD1 (8 bases). This CDR3 spans 15 amino acids. Trimming pared 0 bases from V and 10 bases from J, leaving 17 bases between. Germline lookup yields CDR1 SGDLS and CDR2 YYNGEE. The CDR3 DNA follows: TGTGCCAGCAGCGTAGAGAGGACAGGGCGGGGGGAGCAGTTCTTC. It encodes CASSVERTGRGEQFF.

The chain combines TRBV14 with TRBJ2-6, with 7 bases aligning to TRBD1. With 4 bases clipped from V and 0 bases from J, the junction kept 9 bases outside the gene matches. This CDR3 spans 18 amino acids. CDR1 SGHDN and CDR2 FVKESK come from the germline V gene. Here the CDR3 DNA reads TGTGCCAGCAGCCTCCGAAGGGGGCATATCTCTGGGGCCAACGTCCTGACTTTC. It is translated as CASSLRRGHISGANVLTF.

The V gene is TRBV6-1, the J gene TRBJ2-7, with D possibly matching TRBD1 (5 bases). The germline V gene has CDR1 MNHNS and CDR2 SASEGT. The CDR3 covers 13 residues. V lost 1 base and J lost 3, with 7 bases in between. The chain's CDR3 is CASSEGRVYEQYF. CDR3 sequence (DNA): TGTGCCAGCAGTGAAGGCAGGGTCTACGAGCAGTACTTC.

The chain has TRBV28 and TRBJ2-5; D may be TRBD1 (5 bases). The CDR3 loop spans 15 amino acids. Germline V gene data show CDR1 as MDHEN and CDR2 as SYDVKM. With 6 bases removed from V and 5 bases from J, the gap between germline ends came to 19 bases. The CDR3 DNA follows: TGTGCCAGCAGCCAGACGTTGTTGGGGCGGGAGACCCAGTACTTC. Protein: CASSQTLLGRETQYF.